The 9 T cell receptor beta chains in this list originate from one sample, sequenced in a study of blood T cell repertoires in COVID-19 (dated by TCRdb to 2019 to 2021). Libraries came from the immunoSEQ multiplex PCR assay. In TCRdb, the immuneACCESS table is reduced to in-frame sequences with V and J assigned. These tables do not hold every clone; where another copy was compared, an unresolved V gene accounts for under half, and the others remain unexplained. This sample gives about 270,000 clones in total; 84% of them show up just once. The ten largest clones take up 8% to 9.5% of the sample. The source material was peripheral blood. The receptors stem from a human donor in a cohort sampled during active COVID-19.

This chain joins TRBV27 and TRBJ1-6; 9 bases are a match to TRBD1. CDR3 length: 12 amino acids. The germline gives CDR1 MNHEY, CDR2 SMNVEV (reference sequence). Losses at the gene ends were 6 bases for V and 15 bases for J; bases not matched to a gene: 6. The CDR3 DNA reads TGTGCCAGCAGCCCGGACAGGGGAATCCTCCACTTT. This translates into CASSPDRGILHF.

This clone was detected a few times. The chain carries TRBV9 and TRBJ2-5; D ambiguous. V lost 2 bases and J lost 0, with 11 bases in between. Per germline, CDR1 SGDLS and CDR2 YYNGEE. The CDR3 length is 15 residues. CDR3 amino acids: CASSVLAVNQETQYF. In nucleotides, the CDR3 is TGTGCCAGCAGCGTTTTAGCCGTAAACCAAGAGACCCAGTACTTC.

This sequence joins TRBV10-2 and TRBJ2-7; 10 bases are shared with TRBD2. The trim removed 6 bases at V and 2 bases at J, leaving 4 bases unmatched. CDR1 is WSHSY and CDR2 is SAAADI in the germline V gene. The CDR3 extends over 14 amino acids. CDR3: CASSGLAETYEQYF. The CDR3 DNA reads as TGCGCCAGCAGCGGACTAGCGGAAACCTACGAGCAGTACTTC.

The V call is TRBV5-5, the J call TRBJ2-2; a weak D match, TRBD1 (6 bases). The CDR3 has 14 amino acids. V shed 3 bases and J shed 6 bases, with 12 bases lying between them. CDR1 and CDR2 (germline): SGHKS, YYEKEE (reference sequence). This chain's CDR3 is CASSSKAGAGELFF. Written as DNA, the CDR3 is TGTGCCAGCAGCTCTAAGGCAGGGGCCGGGGAGCTGTTTTTT.

V gene TRBV19 combines with J gene TRBJ2-5; a possible D gene is TRBD2 (5 bases). Trimming stripped 3 bases from V and 2 bases from J, with 13 bases between. Germline V gene lookup returns CDR1 LNHDA and CDR2 SQIVND (reference sequence). The CDR3 extends over 15 amino acids. CDR3 residues: CASSIGLAGQETQYF. CDR3 DNA sequence: TGTGCCAGTAGTATTGGCTTGGCGGGTCAAGAGACCCAGTACTTC.

The rearrangement joins TRBV4-3 to TRBJ2-1, with D possibly being TRBD2 (6 bases). CDR3 size: 17 residues. Trimming stripped 0 bases from V and 0 bases from J, with 12 bases between. The germline V gene has CDR1 LGHNA and CDR2 YSLEER. The CDR3 DNA reads as TGCGCCAGCAGCCAAGAACTAGCTCTGAGCTCCTACAATGAGCAGTTCTTC. Residues: CASSQELALSSYNEQFF.

In DNA, the CDR3 is TGTGCCAGTTTTCAGGGGCGGATGAACACTGAAGCTTTCTTT. It yields the protein CASFQGRMNTEAFF. The J gene is TRBJ1-1, the V gene TRBV28; tentative D call: TRBD1 (6 bases). The V gene's germline CDR1 is MDHEN and CDR2 SYDVKM. The V and J ends lost 9 bases and 0 bases respectively, with 14 bases between them. This CDR3 has 14 residues. The variable domain in full, with the rest retrieved from reference TRBV28 and TRBJ1-1, is DVKVTQSSRYLVKRTGEKVFLECVQDMDHENMFWYRQDPGLGLRLIYFSYDVKMKEKGDIPEGYSVSREKKERFSLILESASTNQTSMYLCASFQGRMNTEAFFGQGTRLTVV.

The chain recombines TRBV25-1 with TRBJ2-7, with TRBD2 identical over 8 bases. This CDR3 comprises 13 residues. Germline values: CDR1 MGHDK, CDR2 SYGVNS. V was pared by 8 bases and J by 3 bases, with 6 bases of the junction left unmatched. CDR3 DNA: TGTGCCAGCTCCCAGGCGGGGGGCTACGAGCAGTACTTC. Residues: CASSQAGGYEQYF.

The chain recombines TRBV6-5 with TRBJ1-2; tentative D call: TRBD1 (6 bases). The CDR3 loop spans 15 amino acids. CDR1 is MNHEY and CDR2 is SVGAGI in the germline V gene. The V end lost 2 bases, the J end lost 0 bases, and 10 bases lay between the germline ends. CDR3 DNA sequence: TGTGCCAGCAGTTACCTCCGACAGGCTAACTATGGCTACACCTTC. Translated, it gives CASSYLRQANYGYTF.